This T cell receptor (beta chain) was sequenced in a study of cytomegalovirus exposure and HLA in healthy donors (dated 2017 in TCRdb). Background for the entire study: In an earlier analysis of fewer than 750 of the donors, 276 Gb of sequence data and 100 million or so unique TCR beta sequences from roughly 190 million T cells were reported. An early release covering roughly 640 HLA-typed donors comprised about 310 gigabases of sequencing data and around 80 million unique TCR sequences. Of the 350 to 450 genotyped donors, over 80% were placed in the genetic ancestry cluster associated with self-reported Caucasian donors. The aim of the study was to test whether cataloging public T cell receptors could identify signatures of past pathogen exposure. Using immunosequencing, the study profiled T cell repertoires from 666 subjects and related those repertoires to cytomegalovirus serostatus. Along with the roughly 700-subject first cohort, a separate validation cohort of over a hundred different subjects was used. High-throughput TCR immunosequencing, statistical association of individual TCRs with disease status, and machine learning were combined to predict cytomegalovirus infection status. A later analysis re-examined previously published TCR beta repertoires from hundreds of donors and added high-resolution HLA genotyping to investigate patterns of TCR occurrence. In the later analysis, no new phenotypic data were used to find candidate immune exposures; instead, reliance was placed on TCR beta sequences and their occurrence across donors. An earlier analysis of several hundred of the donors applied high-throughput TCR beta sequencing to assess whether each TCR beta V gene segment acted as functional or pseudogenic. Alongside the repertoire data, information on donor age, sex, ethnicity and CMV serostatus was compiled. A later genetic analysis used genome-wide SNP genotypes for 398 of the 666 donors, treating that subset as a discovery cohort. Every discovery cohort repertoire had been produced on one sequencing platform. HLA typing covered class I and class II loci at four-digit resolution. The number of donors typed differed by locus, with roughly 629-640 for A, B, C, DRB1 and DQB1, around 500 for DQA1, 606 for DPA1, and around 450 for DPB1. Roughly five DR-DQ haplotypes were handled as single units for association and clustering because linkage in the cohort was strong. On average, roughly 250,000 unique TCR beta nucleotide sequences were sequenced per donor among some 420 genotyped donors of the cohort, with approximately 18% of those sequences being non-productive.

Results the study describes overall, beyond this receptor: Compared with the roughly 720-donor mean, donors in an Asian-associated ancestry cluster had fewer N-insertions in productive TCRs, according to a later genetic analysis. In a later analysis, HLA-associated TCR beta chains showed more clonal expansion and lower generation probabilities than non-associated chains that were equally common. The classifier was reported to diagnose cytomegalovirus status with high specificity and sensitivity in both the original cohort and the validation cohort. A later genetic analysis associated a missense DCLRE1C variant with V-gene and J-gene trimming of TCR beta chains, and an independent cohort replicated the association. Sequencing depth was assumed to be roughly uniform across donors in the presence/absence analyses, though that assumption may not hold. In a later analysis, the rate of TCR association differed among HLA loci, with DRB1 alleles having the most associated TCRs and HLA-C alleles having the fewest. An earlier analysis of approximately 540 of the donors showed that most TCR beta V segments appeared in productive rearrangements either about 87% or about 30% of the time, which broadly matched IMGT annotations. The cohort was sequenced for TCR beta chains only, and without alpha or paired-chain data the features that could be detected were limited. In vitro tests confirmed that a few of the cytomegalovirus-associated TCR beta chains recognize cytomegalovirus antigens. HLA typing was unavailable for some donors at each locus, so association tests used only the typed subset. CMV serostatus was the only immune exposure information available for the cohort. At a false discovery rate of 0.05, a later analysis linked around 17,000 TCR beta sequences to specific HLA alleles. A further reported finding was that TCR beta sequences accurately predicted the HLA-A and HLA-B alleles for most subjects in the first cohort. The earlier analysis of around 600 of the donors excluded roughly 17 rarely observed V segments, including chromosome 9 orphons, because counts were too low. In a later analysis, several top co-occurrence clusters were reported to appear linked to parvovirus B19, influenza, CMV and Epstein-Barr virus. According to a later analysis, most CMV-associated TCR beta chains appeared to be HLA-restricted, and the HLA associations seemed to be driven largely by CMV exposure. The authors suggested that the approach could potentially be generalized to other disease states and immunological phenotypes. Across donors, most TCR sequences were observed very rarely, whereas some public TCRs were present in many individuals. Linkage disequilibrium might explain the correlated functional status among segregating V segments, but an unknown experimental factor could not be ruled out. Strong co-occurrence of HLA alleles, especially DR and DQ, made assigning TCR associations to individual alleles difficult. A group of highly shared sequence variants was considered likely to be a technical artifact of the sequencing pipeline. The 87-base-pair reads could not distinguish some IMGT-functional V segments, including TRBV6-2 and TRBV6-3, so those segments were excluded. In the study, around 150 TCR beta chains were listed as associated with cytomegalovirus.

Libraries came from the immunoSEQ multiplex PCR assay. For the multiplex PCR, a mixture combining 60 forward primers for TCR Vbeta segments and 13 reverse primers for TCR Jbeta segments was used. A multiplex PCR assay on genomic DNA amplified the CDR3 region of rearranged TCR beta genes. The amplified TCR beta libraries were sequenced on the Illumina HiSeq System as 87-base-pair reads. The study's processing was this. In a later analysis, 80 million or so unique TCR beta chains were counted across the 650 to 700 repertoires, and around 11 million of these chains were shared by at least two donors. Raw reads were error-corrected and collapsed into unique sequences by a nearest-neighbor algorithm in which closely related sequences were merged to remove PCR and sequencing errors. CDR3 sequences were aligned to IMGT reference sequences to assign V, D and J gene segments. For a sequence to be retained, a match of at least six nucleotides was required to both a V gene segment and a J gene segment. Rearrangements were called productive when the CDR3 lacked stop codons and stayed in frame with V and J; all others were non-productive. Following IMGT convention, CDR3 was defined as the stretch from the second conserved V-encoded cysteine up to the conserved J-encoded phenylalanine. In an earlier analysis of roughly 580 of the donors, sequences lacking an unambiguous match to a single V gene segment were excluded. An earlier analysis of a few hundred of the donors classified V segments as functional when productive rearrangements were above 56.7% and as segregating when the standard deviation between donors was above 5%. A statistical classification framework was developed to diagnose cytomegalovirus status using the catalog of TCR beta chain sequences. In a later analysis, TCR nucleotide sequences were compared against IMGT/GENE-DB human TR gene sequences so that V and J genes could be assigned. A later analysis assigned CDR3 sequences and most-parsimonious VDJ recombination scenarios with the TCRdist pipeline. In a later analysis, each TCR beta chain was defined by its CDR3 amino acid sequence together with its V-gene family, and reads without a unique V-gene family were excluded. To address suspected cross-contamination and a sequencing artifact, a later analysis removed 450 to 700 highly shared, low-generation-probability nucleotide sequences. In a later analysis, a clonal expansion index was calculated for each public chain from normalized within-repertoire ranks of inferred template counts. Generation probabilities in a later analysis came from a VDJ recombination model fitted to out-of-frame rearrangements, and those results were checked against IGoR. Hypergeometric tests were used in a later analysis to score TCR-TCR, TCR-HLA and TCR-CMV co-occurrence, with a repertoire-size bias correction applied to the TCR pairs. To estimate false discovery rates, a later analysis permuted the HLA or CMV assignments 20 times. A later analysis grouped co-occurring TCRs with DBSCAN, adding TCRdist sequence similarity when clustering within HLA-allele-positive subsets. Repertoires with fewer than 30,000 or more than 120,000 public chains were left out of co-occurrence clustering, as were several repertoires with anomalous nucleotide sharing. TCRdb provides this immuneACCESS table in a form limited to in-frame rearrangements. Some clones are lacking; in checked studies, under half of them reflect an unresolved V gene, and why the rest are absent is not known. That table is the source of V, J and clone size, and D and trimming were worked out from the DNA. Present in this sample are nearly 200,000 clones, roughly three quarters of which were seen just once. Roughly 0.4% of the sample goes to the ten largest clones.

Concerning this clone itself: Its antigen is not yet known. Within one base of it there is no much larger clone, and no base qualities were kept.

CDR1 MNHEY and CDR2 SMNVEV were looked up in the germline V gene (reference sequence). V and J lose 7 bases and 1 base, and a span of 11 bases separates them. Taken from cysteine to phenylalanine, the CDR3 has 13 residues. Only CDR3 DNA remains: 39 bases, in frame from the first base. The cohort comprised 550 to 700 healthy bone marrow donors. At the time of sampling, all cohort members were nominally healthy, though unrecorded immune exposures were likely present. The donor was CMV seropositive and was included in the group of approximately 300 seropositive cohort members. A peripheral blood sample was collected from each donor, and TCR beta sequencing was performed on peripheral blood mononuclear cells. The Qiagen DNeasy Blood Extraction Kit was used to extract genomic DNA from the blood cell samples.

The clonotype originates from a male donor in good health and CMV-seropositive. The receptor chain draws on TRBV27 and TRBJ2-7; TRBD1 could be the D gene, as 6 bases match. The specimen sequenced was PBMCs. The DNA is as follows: TGTGCCAGCAACAGGGACATTTCCTACGAGCAGTACTTC. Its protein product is CASNRDISYEQYF.